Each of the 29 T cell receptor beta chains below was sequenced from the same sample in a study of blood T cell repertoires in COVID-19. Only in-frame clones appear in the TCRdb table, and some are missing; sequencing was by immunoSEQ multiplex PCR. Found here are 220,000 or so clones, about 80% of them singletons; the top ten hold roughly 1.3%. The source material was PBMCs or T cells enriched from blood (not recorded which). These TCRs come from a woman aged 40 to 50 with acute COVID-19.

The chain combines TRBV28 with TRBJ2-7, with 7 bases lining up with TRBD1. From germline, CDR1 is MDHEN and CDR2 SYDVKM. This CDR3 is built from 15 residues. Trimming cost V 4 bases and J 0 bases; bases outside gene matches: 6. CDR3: CASSSTDRASYEQYF. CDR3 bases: TGTGCCAGCAGTTCCACAGACAGGGCCTCCTACGAGCAGTACTTC.

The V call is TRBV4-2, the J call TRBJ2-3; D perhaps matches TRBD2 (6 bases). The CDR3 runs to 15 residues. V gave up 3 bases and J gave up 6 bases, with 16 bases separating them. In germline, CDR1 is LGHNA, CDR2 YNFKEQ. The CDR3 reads CASSQPGAAPDTQYF. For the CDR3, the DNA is TGTGCCAGCAGCCAGCCGGGAGCCGCCCCCGATACGCAGTATTTT.

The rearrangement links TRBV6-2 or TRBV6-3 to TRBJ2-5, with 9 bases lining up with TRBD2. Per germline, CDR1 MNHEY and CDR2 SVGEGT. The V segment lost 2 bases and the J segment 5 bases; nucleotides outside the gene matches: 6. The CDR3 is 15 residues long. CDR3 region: CASSYHSGRDETQYF. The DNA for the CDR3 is TGTGCCAGCAGTTACCATAGCGGGAGAGATGAGACCCAGTACTTC.

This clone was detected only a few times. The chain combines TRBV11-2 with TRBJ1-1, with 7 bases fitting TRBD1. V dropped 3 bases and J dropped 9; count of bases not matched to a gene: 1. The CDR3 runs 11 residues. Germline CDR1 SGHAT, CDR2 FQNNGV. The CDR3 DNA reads TGTGCCAGCAGCTTGGACAGGAAAGCTTTCTTT. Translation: CASSLDRKAFF. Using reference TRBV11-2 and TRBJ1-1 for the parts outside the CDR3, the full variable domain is EAGVAQSPRYKIIEKRQSVAFWCNPISGHATLYWYQQILGQGPKLLIQFQNNGVVDDSQLPKDRFSAERLKGVDSTLKIQPAKLEDSAVYLCASSLDRKAFFGQGTRLTVV.

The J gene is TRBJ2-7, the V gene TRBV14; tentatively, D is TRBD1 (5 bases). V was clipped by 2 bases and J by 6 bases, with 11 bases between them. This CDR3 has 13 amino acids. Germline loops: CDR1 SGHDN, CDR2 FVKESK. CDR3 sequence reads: CASSQRLDSEQYF. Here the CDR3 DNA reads TGTGCCAGCAGCCAAAGGCTCGACAGCGAGCAGTACTTC.

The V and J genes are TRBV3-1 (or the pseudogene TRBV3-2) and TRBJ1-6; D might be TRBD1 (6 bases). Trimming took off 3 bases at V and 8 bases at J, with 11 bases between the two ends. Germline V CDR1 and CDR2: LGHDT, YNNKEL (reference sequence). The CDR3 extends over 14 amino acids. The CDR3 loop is CASSQRGSDSPLHF. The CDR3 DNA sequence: TGTGCCAGCAGCCAGAGGGGGTCGGATTCACCCCTCCACTTT.

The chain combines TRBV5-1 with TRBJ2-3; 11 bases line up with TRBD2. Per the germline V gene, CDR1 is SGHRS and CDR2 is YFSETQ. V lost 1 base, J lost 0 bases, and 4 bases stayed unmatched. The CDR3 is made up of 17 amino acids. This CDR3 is CASSLRTSGGSTDTQYF. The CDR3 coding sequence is TGCGCCAGCAGCTTGAGAACTAGCGGGGGCAGCACAGATACGCAGTATTTT. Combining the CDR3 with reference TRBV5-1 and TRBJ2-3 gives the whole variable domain KAGVTQTPRYLIKTRGQQVTLSCSPISGHRSVSWYQQTPGQGLQFLFEYFSETQRNKGNFPGRFSGRQFSNSRSEMNVSTLELGDSALYLCASSLRTSGGSTDTQYFGPGTRLTVL.

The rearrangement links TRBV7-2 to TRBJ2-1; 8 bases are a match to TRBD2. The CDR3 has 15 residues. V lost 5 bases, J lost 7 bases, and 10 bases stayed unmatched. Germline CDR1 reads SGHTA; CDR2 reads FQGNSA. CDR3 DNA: TGTGCCAGCAGCGCTCCGGGGGGGCTGGGGAATGAGCAGTTCTTC. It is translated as CASSAPGGLGNEQFF.

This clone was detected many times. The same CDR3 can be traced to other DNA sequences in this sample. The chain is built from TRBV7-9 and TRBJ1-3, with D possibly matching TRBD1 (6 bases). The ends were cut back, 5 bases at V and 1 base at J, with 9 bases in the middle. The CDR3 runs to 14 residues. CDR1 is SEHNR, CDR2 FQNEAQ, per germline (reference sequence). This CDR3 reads CASSRTDSGNTIYF. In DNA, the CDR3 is TGTGCCAGCAGCCGGACAGATTCTGGAAACACCATATATTTT.

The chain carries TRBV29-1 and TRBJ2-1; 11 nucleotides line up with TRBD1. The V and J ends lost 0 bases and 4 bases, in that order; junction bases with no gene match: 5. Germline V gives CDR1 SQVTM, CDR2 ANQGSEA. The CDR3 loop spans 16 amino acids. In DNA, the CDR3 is TGCAGCGTTGAAGATCCGGACAGGGGGCTATACAATGAGCAGTTCTTC. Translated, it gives CSVEDPDRGLYNEQFF.

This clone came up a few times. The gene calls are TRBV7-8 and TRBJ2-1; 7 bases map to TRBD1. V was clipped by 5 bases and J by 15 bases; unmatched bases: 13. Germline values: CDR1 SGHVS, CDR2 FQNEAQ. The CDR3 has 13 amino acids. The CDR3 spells CASSPSGPPGGFF. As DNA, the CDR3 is TGTGCCAGCAGCCCTTCGGGCCCCCCAGGGGGGTTCTTC.

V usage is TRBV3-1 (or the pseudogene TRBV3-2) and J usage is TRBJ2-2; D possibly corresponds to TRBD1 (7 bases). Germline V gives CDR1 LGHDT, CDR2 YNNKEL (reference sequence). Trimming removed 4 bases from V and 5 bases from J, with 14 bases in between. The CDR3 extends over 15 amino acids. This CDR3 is CASSLRGDGTGELFF. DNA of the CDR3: TGTGCCAGCAGCCTCAGGGGGGATGGGACCGGGGAGCTGTTTTTT.

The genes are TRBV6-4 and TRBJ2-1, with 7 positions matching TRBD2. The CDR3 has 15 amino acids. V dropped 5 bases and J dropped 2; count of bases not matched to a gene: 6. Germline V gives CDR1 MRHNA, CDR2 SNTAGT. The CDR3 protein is CASSSDAGAYNEQFF. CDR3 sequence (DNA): TGTGCCAGCAGTTCCGACGCGGGGGCCTACAATGAGCAGTTCTTC.

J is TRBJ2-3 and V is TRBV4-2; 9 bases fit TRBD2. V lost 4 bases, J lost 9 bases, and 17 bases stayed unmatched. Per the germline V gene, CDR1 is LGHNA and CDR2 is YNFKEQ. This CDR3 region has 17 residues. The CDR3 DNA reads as TGTGCCAGCAGCCTTGGTGATAGCGGGGGATTAGGTGGCACGCAGTATTTT. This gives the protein CASSLGDSGGLGGTQYF.

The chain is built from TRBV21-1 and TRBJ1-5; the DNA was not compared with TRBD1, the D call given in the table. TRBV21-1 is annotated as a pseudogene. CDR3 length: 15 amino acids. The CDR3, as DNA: TGTGCCAGCAGCAAAGCGGACAAGAGCAATCAGCCCCAGCATTTT. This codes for CASSKADKSNQPQHF.

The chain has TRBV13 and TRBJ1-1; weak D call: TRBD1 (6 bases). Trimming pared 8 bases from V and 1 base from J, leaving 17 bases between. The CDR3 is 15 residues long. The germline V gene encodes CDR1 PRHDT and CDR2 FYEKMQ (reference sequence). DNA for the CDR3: TGTGCCAGCGGGACACCGGGCGAAGGGAACACTGAAGCTTTCTTT. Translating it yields CASGTPGEGNTEAFF.

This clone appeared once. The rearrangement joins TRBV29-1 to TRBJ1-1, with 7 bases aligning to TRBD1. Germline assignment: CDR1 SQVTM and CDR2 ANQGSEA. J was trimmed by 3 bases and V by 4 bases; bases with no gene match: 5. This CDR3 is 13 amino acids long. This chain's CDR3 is CSVGQGGDTEAFF. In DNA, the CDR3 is TGCAGCGTTGGCCAGGGGGGTGACACTGAAGCTTTCTTT.

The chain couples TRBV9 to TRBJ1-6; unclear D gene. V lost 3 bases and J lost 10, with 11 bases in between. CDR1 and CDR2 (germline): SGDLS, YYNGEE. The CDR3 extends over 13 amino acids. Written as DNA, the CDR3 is TGTGCCAGCAGCGGCGCTGAGTACTCACCCCTCCACTTT. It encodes CASSGAEYSPLHF.

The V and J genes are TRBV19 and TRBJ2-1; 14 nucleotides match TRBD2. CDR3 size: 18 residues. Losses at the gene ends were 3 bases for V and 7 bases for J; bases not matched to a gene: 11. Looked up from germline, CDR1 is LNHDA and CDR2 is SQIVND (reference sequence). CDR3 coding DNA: TGTGCCAGTAGTATGCCCAGACTAGCGGGGGGGACGTGGAATGAGCAGTTCTTC. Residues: CASSMPRLAGGTWNEQFF.

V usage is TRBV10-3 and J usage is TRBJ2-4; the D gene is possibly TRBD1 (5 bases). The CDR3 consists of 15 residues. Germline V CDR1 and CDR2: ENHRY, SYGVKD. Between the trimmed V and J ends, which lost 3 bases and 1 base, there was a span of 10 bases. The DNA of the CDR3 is TGTGCCATCAGTGAAGGGGATCGGGCCAAAAACATTCAGTACTTC. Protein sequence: CAISEGDRAKNIQYF.

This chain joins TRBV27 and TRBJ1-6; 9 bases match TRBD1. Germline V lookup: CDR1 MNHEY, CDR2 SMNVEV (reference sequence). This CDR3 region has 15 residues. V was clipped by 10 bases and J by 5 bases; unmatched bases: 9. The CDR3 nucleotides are TGTGCCAACAGCCACGGGACAGGGCATAATTCACCCCTCCACTTT. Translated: CANSHGTGHNSPLHF.

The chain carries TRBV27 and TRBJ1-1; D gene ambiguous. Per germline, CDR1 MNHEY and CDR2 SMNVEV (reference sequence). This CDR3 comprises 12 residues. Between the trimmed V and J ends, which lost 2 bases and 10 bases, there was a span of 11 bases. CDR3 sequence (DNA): TGTGCCAGCAGTTTAATGGGAGGGAGAGCTTTCTTT. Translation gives CASSLMGGRAFF.

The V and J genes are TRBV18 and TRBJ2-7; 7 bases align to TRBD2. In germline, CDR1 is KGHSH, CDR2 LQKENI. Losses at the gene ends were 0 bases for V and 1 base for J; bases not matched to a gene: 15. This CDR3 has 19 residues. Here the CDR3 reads CASSPPSRPAAGESYEQYF. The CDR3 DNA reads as TGTGCCAGCTCACCACCATCTCGCCCGGCGGCGGGGGAATCCTACGAGCAGTACTTC.

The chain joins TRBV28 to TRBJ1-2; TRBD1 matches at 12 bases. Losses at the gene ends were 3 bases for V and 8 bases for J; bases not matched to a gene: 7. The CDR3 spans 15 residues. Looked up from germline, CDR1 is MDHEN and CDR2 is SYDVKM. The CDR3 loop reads CASSFSGTGGQGYTF. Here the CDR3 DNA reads TGTGCCAGCAGTTTTTCTGGGACAGGGGGCCAAGGCTACACCTTC.

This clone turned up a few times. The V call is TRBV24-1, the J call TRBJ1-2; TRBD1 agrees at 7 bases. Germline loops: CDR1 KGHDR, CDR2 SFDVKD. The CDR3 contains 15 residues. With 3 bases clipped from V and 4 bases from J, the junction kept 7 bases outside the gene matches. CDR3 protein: CATSDPIQGSYGYTF. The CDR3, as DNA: TGTGCCACCAGTGATCCCATACAGGGGAGCTATGGCTACACCTTC.

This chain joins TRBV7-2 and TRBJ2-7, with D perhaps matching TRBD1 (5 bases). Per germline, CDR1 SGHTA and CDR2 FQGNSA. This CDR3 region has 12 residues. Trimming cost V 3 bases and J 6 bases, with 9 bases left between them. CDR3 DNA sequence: TGTGCCAGCAGCTTCGCAGGGCGCGAGCAGTACTTC. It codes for CASSFAGREQYF. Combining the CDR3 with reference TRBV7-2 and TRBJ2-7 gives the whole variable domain GAGVSQSPSNKVTEKGKDVELRCDPISGHTALYWYRQSLGQGLEFLIYFQGNSAPDKSGLPSDRFSAERTGGSVSTLTIQRTQQEDSAVYLCASSFAGREQYFGPGTRLTVT.

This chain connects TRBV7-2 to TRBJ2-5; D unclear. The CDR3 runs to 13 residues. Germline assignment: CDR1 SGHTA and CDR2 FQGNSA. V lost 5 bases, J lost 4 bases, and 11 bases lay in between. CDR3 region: CASSPTPGETQYF. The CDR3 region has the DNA TGTGCCAGCAGCCCCACCCCGGGAGAGACCCAGTACTTC.

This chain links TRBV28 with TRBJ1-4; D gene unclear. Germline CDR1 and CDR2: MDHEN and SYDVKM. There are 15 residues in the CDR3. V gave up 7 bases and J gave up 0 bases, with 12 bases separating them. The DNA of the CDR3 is TGTGCCAGCACCCGGGGAGGGTCAACTAATGAAAAACTGTTTTTT. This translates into CASTRGGSTNEKLFF.

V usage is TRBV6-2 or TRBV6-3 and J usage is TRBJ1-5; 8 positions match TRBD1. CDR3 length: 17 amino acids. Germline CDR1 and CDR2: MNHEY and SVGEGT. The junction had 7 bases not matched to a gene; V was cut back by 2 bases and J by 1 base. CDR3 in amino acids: CASSYHPGQASNQPQHF. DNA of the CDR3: TGTGCCAGCAGTTACCATCCGGGACAGGCAAGCAATCAGCCCCAGCATTTT.